The clone carrying this T cell receptor beta chain was counted at least ten times. The antigen is not known. The data were obtained in a study of neurological immune-mediated disorders. Study-level points and caveats: Because no CDR3 amino acid sequences were shared across subjects by expanded clones, private repertoires were suggested in all groups. It was HTLV-1-associated myelopathy that showed the most TCR clonal expansion, while multiple sclerosis showed the least, falling below healthy controls.

Germline assignment: CDR1 SGHKS and CDR2 YYEKEE (reference sequence). Trimming took off 0 bases at V and 4 bases at J, with 11 bases between the two ends. The CDR3 is made up of 14 amino acids. TCRdb called the 5' RACE reads again in MiXCR, with one record for every CDR3 protein. This table holds approximately 30,000 distinct CDR3 sequences, more than 10% found once. The time point here: technical triplicate 2. The receptor comes from a female donor with HTLV-1-associated myelopathy (HAM/TSP). The chain couples TRBV5-5 to TRBJ2-7, with D possibly TRBD1 on 5 matching bases. Sequenced material: CD4+ T cells from blood. The DNA for the CDR3 is TGTGCCAGCAGCTTGGAAGGGGAACTGTACGAGCAGTACTTC. Its translation is CASSLEGELYEQYF.